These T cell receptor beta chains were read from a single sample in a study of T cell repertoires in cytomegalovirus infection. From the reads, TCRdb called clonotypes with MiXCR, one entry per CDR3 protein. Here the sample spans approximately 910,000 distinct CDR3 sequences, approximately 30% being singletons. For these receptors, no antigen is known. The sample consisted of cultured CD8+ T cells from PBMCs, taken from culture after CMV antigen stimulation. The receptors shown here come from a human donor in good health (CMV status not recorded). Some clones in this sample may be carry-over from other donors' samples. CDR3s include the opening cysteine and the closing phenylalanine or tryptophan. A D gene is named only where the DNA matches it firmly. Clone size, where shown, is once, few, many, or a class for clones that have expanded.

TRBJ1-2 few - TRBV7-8 CASSPSRAVGYGYTF TGTGCCAGCAGCCCCTCTCGGGCGGTTGGATATGGCTACACCTTC
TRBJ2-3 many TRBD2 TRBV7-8 CASSLMTSGGLDTQYF TGTGCCAGCAGCTTAATGACTAGCGGGGGGCTAGATACGCAGTATTTT
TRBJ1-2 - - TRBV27 CASSLATGNGYTF TGTGCCAGCAGTTTAGCAACTGGGAATGGCTACACCTTC
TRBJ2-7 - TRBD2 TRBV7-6 CASSSTSGESRYEQYF TGTGCCAGCAGCTCTACTAGCGGGGAAAGCCGATACGAGCAGTACTTC
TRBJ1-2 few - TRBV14 CASSPSGLAYGYTF TGTGCCAGCAGCCCTTCGGGGCTCGCCTATGGCTACACCTTC
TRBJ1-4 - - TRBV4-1 CASLSTNEKLFF TGCGCCAGTCTTTCGACTAATGAAAAACTGTTTTTT
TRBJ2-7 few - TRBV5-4 CASSFKREQGTYEQYF TGTGCCAGCAGCTTCAAACGCGAACAGGGAACCTACGAGCAGTACTTC
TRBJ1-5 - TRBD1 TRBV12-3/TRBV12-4 CASSAAGGGQPQHF TGTGCCAGCAGTGCGGCAGGGGGCGGTCAGCCCCAGCATTTT
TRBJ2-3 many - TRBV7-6 CASSPLATVGTDTQYF TGTGCCAGCAGCCCCCTCGCGACAGTTGGCACAGATACGCAGTATTTT
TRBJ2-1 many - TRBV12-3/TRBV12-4 CASTLTEYSYNEQFF TGTGCCAGCACCTTGACAGAATACTCCTACAATGAGCAGTTCTTC
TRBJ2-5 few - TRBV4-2 CASSQGRTGLDGETQYF TGTGCCAGCAGCCAAGGGCGCACAGGCTTGGACGGGGAGACCCAGTACTTC
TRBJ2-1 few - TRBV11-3 CASNPTQGGQSSYNEQFF TGTGCCAGCAACCCGACCCAGGGAGGCCAAAGCTCCTACAATGAGCAGTTCTTC
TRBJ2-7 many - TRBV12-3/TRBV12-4 CASSFLGHEQYF TGTGCCAGCAGTTTCCTGGGGCACGAGCAGTACTTC
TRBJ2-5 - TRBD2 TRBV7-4 CASYRGGLTETQYF TGTGCCAGCTACCGGGGGGGACTGACAGAGACCCAGTACTTC
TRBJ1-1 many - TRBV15 CATSRVVNTEAFF TGTGCCACCAGCAGAGTTGTGAACACTGAAGCTTTCTTT
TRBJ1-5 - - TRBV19 CASVDGHNSNQPQHF TGTGCCAGCGTCGACGGTCATAATAGCAATCAGCCCCAGCATTTT
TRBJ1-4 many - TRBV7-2 CASRTGGSNEKLFF TGTGCCAGCAGGACGGGAGGAAGTAATGAAAAACTGTTTTTT
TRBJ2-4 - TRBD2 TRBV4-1 CASSHPGGSNIQYF TGCGCCAGCAGCCATCCGGGGGGGTCAAACATTCAGTACTTC
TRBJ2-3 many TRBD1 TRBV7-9 CASSSATGGEGLGMVGDTQYF TGTGCCAGCAGCTCGGCTACAGGGGGCGAAGGCCTAGGGATGGTAGGAGATACGCAGTATTTT
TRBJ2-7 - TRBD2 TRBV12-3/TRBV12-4 CASTPGGGEQYF TGTGCCAGCACCCCCGGGGGAGGGGAGCAGTACTTC
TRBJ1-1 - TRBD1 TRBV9 CASSVVMGSQGATNTEAFF TGTGCCAGCAGCGTAGTTATGGGGTCACAGGGGGCGACGAACACTGAAGCTTTCTTT
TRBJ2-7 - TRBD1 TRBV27 CASSLSHSQGTPYEQYF TGTGCCAGCAGTTTATCCCATTCACAGGGGACCCCCTACGAGCAGTACTTC
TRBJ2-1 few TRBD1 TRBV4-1 CASSQDTGTASLLWYNEQFF TGCGCCAGCAGCCAAGATACCGGGACAGCCTCCTTATTATGGTACAATGAGCAGTTCTTC
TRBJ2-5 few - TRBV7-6 CASSPPLPGVDQYF TGTGCCAGCAGCCCCCCCCTGCCTGGGGTGGACCAGTACTTC
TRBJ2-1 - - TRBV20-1 CSARDLGTDVNNEQFF TGCAGTGCTAGAGATCTGGGGACTGATGTAAACAATGAGCAGTTCTTC
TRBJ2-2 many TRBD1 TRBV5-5 CASSLDRGRTGELFF TGTGCCAGCAGCTTAGACAGGGGCCGTACCGGGGAGCTGTTTTTT
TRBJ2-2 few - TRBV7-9 CASSFSPNTGELFF TGTGCCAGCAGCTTTTCACCCAACACCGGGGAGCTGTTTTTT
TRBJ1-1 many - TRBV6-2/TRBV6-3 CASSRTGLGTEAFF TGTGCCAGCAGCCGTACGGGCCTGGGGACTGAAGCTTTCTTT
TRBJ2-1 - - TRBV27 CASLKLDSNEQFF TGTGCCAGCCTCAAGCTAGATAGCAATGAGCAGTTCTTC
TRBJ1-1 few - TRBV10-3 CAIRITNREGTEAFF TGTGCCATCAGGATTACTAACAGGGAAGGGACTGAAGCTTTCTTT
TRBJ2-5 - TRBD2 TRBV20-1 CSATGTSGGARQTQYF TGCAGTGCAACCGGGACTAGCGGGGGGGCGAGACAGACCCAGTACTTC
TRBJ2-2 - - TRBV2 CASSEDPRTTVNTGELFF TGTGCCAGCAGTGAGGACCCCCGGACGACAGTTAACACCGGGGAGCTGTTTTTT
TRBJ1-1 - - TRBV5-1 CASSLAGGDQGRNTEAFF TGCGCCAGCAGCTTGGCGGGGGGAGACCAGGGAAGGAACACTGAAGCTTTCTTT
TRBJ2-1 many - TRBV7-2 CASSPRTHSSYNEQFF TGTGCCAGCAGCCCCCGGACTCATAGCTCCTACAATGAGCAGTTCTTC
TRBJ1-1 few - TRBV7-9 CASSLGDFGAFF TGTGCCAGCAGCTTGGGGGACTTCGGAGCTTTCTTT
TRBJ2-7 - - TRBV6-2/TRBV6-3 CASSPGIGYEQYF TGTGCCAGCAGTCCCGGGATTGGCTACGAGCAGTACTTC